This T cell receptor beta chain was identified in a study of cytomegalovirus exposure and HLA in healthy donors. For the study at large: The 120 validation repertoires, a later analysis reported, used the same platform as the 550 to 700 repertoires from the first cohort. General study results and limits: Among the CMV-associated chains, three were confirmed in vitro as specific for CMV antigens.

The repertoire was sequenced with immunoSEQ multiplex PCR; TCRdb's copy has only in-frame clones and lacks some. The repertoire holds over 120,000 clones, with approximately 94% as singletons. The CDR3 is 13 amino acids. V gave up 0 bases and J gave up 10 bases, with 12 bases separating them. CDR1 and CDR2 from the germline V gene are MGHRA and YSYEKL. Turning to this clone: The antigen is undetermined.

The chain recombines TRBV4-1 with TRBJ1-1; D remains unclear. This receptor was identified in a young man in good health and CMV-seropositive. Material for sequencing was PBMCs. CDR3 DNA sequence: TGCGCCAGCAGCCAAGATCTACCGACGGGAGCTTTCTTT. Translating gives CASSQDLPTGAFF.